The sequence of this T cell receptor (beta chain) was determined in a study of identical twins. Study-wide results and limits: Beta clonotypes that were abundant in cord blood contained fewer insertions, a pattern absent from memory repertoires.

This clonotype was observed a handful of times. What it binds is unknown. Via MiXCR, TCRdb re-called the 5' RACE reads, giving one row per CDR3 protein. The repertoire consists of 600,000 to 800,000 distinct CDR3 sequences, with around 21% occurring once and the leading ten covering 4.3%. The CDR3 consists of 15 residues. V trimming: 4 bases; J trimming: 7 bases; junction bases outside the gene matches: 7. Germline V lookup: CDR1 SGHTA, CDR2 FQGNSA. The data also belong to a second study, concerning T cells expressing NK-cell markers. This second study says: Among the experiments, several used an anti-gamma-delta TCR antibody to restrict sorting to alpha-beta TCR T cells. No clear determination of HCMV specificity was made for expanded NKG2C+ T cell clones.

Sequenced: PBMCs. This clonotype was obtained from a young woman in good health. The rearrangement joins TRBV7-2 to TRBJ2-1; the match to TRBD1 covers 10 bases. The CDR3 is CASSYGTGEGNEQFF. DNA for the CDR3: TGTGCCAGCAGCTATGGGACAGGGGAAGGGAATGAGCAGTTCTTC. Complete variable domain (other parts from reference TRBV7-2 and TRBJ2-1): GAGVSQSPSNKVTEKGKDVELRCDPISGHTALYWYRQSLGQGLEFLIYFQGNSAPDKSGLPSDRFSAERTGGSVSTLTIQRTQQEDSAVYLCASSYGTGEGNEQFFGPGTRLTVL.